This T cell receptor beta chain was identified during a study of vaccination effects on CD4 cells after COVID-19. Study details: Both of the two convalescent patients gave a sample, one 16 days and one a week before vaccination. Whole-study findings and limits: Few convalescent patients were included, and no early post-infection timepoints were sampled.

Scientists isolated CD4+ T cells after a roughly 9-day culture period ended. From March to December 2020, the person had a SARS-CoV-2 infection that was confirmed by PCR. Both day 3 and day 7 saw half the medium replaced with IL-2 medium. This CDR3 region has 16 residues. The junction had 9 bases not matched to a gene; V was cut back by 0 bases and J by 5 bases. The germline gives CDR1 MNHEY, CDR2 SVGAGI. The protocol was immunoSEQ multiplex PCR, while the TCRdb copy is restricted to in-frame clones and leaves out a portion. Of more than 60,000 clones in the sample, about 69% were seen once. Comments on this clone: Antigen unknown.

Source: CD4+ T cells from PBMCs cultured without peptide, taken before COVID-19 vaccination. The rearrangement links TRBV6-5 to TRBJ2-5; 7 nucleotides match TRBD2. The clonotype was recovered from a human donor who had a prior SARS-CoV-2 infection. The CDR3 sequence is CASSYSATSLWETQYF. Here the CDR3 DNA reads TGTGCCAGCAGTTACTCAGCGACTAGCCTATGGGAGACCCAGTACTTC.